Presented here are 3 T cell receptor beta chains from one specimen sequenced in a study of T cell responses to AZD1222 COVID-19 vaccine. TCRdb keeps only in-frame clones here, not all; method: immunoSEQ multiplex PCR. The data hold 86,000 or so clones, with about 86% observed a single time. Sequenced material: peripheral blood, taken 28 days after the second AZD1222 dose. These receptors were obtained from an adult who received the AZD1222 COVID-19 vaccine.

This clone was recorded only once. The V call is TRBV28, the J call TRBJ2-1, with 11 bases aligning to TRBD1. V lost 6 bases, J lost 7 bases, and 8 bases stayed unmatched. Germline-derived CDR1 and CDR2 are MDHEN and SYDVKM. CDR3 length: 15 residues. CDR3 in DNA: TGTGCCAGCAGCTCAACCGGGACAGGGGGTAATGAGCAGTTCTTC. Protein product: CASSSTGTGGNEQFF.

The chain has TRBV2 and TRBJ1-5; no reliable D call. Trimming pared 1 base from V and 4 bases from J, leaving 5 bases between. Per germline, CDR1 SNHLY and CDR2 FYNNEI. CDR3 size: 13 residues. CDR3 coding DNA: TGTGCCAGCAGTGAAGGGGAAAATCAGCCCCAGCATTTT. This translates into CASSEGENQPQHF. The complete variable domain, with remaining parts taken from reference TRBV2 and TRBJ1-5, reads EPEVTQTPSHQVTQMGQEVILRCVPISNHLYFYWYRQILGQKVEFLVSFYNNEISEKSEIFDDQFSVERPDGSNFTLKIRSTKLEDSAMYFCASSEGENQPQHFGDGTRLSIL.

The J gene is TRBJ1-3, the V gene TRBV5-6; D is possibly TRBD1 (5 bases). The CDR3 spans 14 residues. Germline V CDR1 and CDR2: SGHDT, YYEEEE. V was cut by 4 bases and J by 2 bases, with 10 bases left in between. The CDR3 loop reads CASSPDRTGNTIYF. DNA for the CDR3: TGTGCCAGCAGCCCCGACAGAACTGGAAACACCATATATTTT.